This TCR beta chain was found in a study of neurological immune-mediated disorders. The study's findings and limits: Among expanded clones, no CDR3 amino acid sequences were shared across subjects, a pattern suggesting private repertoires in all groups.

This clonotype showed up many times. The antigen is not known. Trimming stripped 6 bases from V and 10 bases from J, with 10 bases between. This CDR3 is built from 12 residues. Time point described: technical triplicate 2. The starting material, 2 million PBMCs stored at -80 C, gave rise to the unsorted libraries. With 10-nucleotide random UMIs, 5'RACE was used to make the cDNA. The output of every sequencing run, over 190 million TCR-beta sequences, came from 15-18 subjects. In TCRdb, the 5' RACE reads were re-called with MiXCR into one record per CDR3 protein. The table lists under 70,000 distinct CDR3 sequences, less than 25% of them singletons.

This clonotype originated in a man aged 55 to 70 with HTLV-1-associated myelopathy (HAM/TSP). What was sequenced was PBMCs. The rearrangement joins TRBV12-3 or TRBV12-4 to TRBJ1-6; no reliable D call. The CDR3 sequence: CASRDVYSPLHF. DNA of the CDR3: TGTGCCAGCAGAGACGTGTACTCACCCCTCCACTTT.